This T cell receptor (beta chain) was identified during a study of neurological immune-mediated disorders (dated by TCRdb to between 2018 and 2021). Concerning the study at large: Among the roughly 34 multiple sclerosis patients, relapsing-remitting MS was present in 31 and secondary progressive MS was present in 3. Of the approximately 66 subjects in the cohort, about 14 were HAM/TSP patients, about 34 were multiple sclerosis patients, and some 20 were healthy controls. Peripheral blood TCR-beta repertoires from patients with HTLV-I-associated myelopathy (HAM/TSP), patients with multiple sclerosis, and healthy controls were compared in the study using UMI-based sequencing. The roughly 100 TCR-beta libraries covered PBMC samples along with longitudinal samples, technical triplicates, and paired sorted CD4+ and CD8+ T-cell subsets.

This clonotype was counted ten times or more. Its binding antigen is unknown. No base-level quality is on record; no much larger clone is a single base apart. To synthesize cDNA, template-switch 5'RACE was performed with a primer carrying a 10-nucleotide random unique molecular identifier so that each TCR transcript was tagged. Every sequencing run covered 15-18 subjects and yielded more than 160 million TCR-beta sequences. Total RNA was extracted with the RNeasy kit. Using the KAPA Real-time Library Amplification kit, TCR-beta VDJ regions were amplified with primers for the TCR constant region and the 5'RACE anchor. Sample indexes and Illumina adaptors were added in a first PCR, and a second PCR then increased library yield. After Ampure bead purification, the TCR product of roughly 650 bp was size-selected on a 2% E-gel SizeSelection system. Before pooling, library quality was assessed on a Bioanalyzer, concentration was determined with Qubit, and library quantification was performed with the Kapa Library Quantification kit. An Illumina HiSeq 2500 sequenced the libraries paired-end 2 x 150 bp. To increase sequence diversity, about 25-31% phiX was spiked into each library pool. On the authors' methods: The UMI-based MiGEC pipeline processed quality-filtered reads and removed over 75% of raw TCR sequences during error correction. IMGT germline references were used for alignment of VDJ genes, and clonotypes were defined by a unique CDR3 amino acid sequence together with V-J genes. Clonal expansion, Shannon diversity, and CDR3 relatedness (CalcPairwiseDistances, ClusterSamples) were evaluated with VDJtools, and phylogenetic trees were built with CLCbio workbench. Clones with at least 8 unique UMIs were defined as expanded, with this threshold being based on coefficient-of-variation modelling across technical triplicates. TCRdb handled the public reads itself, with Q25 trimming in fastp and clone calling in MiXCR, and kept productive beta chains. Each record represents a unique CDR3 protein, reported with the most common genes and DNA among its rows. The V and J calls, along with clone size, are taken from TCRdb and not from the paper's own processing. The sample contains about 66,000 distinct CDR3 sequences, 4.5% of them found a single time. Jointly, the top ten make up under 7.5% of the sample.

The paper's findings and limits, for the study overall: TCR clonal expansion was highest in HAM/TSP patients and lowest in MS patients, with MS patients falling below even healthy controls. No identical CDR3 amino acid sequences were found to be shared among expanded clones across subjects, suggesting that TCR-beta repertoires were private in all groups. No association of the MS cluster with clinical or MRI features was observed, and the need for larger cohorts was stated by the authors. Phylogenetic analysis grouped repertoires from 18 of 34 MS patients into a cluster of related CDR3 sequences, suggesting a possible repertoire-level signature.

For unsorted PBMC libraries, 2 million PBMCs were used after storage in RNAlater at -80 degrees C until RNA extraction. The multiple sclerosis patients were enrolled in a US clinical protocol that evaluated disease progression with magnetic resonance imaging. Peripheral blood was subjected to Ficoll-Hypaque density gradient centrifugation to isolate PBMCs, which were then cryopreserved in liquid nitrogen. The sequenced material came from PBMCs. The sequence was collected from a man aged 25 to 40 with multiple sclerosis.

The DNA sequence is given as TGTGCCAGCTCACCTAGGACGGTGTTCGGCTACACCTTC. Protein translation: CASSPRTVFGYTF. The chain was built from TRBV18 and TRBJ1-2, with the D gene too uncertain to name. The CDR3 starts with the cysteine, ends with the phenylalanine, and has 13 residues. Of all the DNA, just the CDR3 is kept, 39 bases in frame from base 1. CDR1 and CDR2, per the germline V gene, are KGHSH and LQKENI. V and J are truncated by 3 bases and 8 bases respectively, leaving an intervening sequence of 13 bases. This CDR3, with the reference TRBV18 and TRBJ1-2 proteins standing in past its ends, gives the full variable domain NAGVMQNPRHLVRRRGQEARLRCSPMKGHSHVYWYRQLPEEGLKFMVYLQKENIIDESGMPKERFSAEFPKEGPSILRIQQVVRGDSAAYFCASSPRTVFGYTFGSGTRLTVV.